This T cell receptor (beta chain) was recovered during a study of patients and donors after allogeneic stem cell transplantation. Each CDR3 protein gets one entry after TCRdb re-called the RT-PCR reads with MiXCR. Among 50,000 to 60,000 distinct CDR3 sequences listed, approximately 12% were seen once. Per the germline V gene, CDR1 is WNHNN and CDR2 is SYGVQD (reference sequence). This CDR3 is 16 amino acids long. Trimming at V came to 4 bases and at J to 0 bases, leaving 1 base not matched to a gene. This clonotype was seen more than once but under ten times. This sequence originates from a human donor who was either an allogeneic HSCT recipient or a stem cell or donor lymphocyte infusion donor (not recorded which). It is not recorded whose cells these are; they may come from a transplant donor. What was sequenced was blood, either unsorted or a sorted T cell fraction (not recorded which). The genes are TRBV10-1 and TRBJ2-3; TRBD2 matches 13 bases. CDR3 sequence: CASSVLAGGSTDTQYF. The CDR3 nucleotides read TGCGCCAGCAGTGTACTAGCGGGAGGGAGCACAGATACGCAGTATTTT.